One and the same sample provided the 19 T cell receptor beta chains below, sequenced in a study of T cells in Graves' hyperthyroidism and ophthalmopathy. Using RNA transcripts as the source, TCR beta CDR3 regions were amplified. Researchers ran a first-round RT-PCR on the TCR CDR3 using the HTBI primer set. From the multiplex PCR reads, TCRdb called clonotypes with MiXCR, one entry per CDR3 protein. The table includes about 410,000 distinct CDR3 sequences, about 15% detected once. Sequenced sample: blood. The receptors come from a man in his late teens or twenties with Graves' ophthalmopathy.

This clonotype was seen repeatedly, ten times or more. The V call is TRBV20-1, the J call TRBJ2-5; D perhaps matches TRBD1 (6 bases). The V end lost 7 bases, the J end lost 4 bases, and 16 bases lay between the germline ends. This CDR3 spans 13 amino acids. Germline lookup yields CDR1 DFQATT and CDR2 SNEGSKA (reference sequence). CDR3 loop: CSVVKTGLETQYF. The CDR3 DNA is TGCAGTGTTGTTAAGACAGGACTAGAGACCCAGTACTTC.

The chain uses TRBV18 and TRBJ1-4; D gene uncertain. The CDR3 covers 17 residues. V was clipped by 3 bases and J by 4 bases, with 18 bases between them. Germline CDR1 reads KGHSH; CDR2 reads LQKENI. In DNA, the CDR3 is TGTGCCAGCTCACCCCAGGAAGAGGTCACTAGTAATGAAAAACTGTTTTTT. This encodes CASSPQEEVTSNEKLFF.

This clonotype has only a few counts. The rearrangement joins TRBV4-2 to TRBJ2-3; D uncertain. There are 16 residues in the CDR3. Germline assignment: CDR1 LGHNA and CDR2 YNFKEQ. V dropped 4 bases and J dropped 8 bases, with 22 bases sitting between them. The CDR3 reads CASSRSGDYATGTQYF. The CDR3 DNA follows: TGTGCCAGCAGCCGGTCTGGGGATTACGCCACGGGTACGCAGTATTTT.

The chain is built from TRBV9 and TRBJ2-3; D perhaps matches TRBD2 (6 bases). Germline CDR1 is SGDLS and CDR2 is YYNGEE. The V end was cut by 4 bases, the J end by 4 bases, with 25 bases between. The CDR3 runs to 18 residues. CDR3 sequence reads: CASSTRDSQITRPDTQYF. CDR3 coding DNA: TGTGCCAGCAGCACCCGGGACTCCCAAATTACACGACCAGATACGCAGTATTTT.

This clonotype came up many times. The chain carries TRBV9 and TRBJ2-7, with D possibly being TRBD1 (6 bases). The V and J ends lost 7 bases and 1 base respectively, with 21 bases between them. The CDR3 contains 16 residues. Germline V lookup: CDR1 SGDLS, CDR2 YYNGEE. CDR3 in amino acids: CASGSNQQGPSYEQYF. In DNA, the CDR3 is TGTGCCAGCGGGTCTAATCAACAGGGTCCTTCCTACGAGCAGTACTTC. The full variable domain, its missing parts supplied by reference TRBV9 and TRBJ2-7, is DSGVTQTPKHLITATGQRVTLRCSPRSGDLSVYWYQQSLDQGLQFLIQYYNGEERAKGNILERFSAQQFPDLHSELNLSSLELGDSALYFCASGSNQQGPSYEQYFGPGTRLTVT.

A few counts support this clonotype. J is TRBJ2-7 and V is TRBV10-1; 8 bases are shared with TRBD1. Germline V gene sequence: CDR1 WNHNN, CDR2 SYGVQD (reference sequence). V dropped 2 bases and J dropped 7; count of bases not matched to a gene: 13. This CDR3 contains 16 residues. CDR3 region: CASSEGSGQGNQEQYF. DNA of the CDR3: TGCGCCAGCAGTGAGGGCAGCGGACAGGGAAATCAAGAGCAGTACTTC.

This clonotype came up many times. The V gene is TRBV2, the J gene TRBJ2-4; D is tentatively TRBD1 or TRBD2 (5 bases each). The CDR3 is 16 residues long. Germline V lookup: CDR1 SNHLY, CDR2 FYNNEI. V dropped 5 bases and J dropped 1 base, with 15 bases sitting between them. The CDR3 nucleotides read TGTGCCAGCAGTTCCATACCCAGGGAGGCCAAAAACATTCAGTACTTC. It translates to CASSSIPREAKNIQYF.

This clonotype was seen repeatedly, ten times or more. The chain combines TRBV5-4 with TRBJ2-1; 11 bases map to TRBD1. This CDR3 spans 18 amino acids. V shed 3 bases, J shed 0 bases, and the junction held 8 bases outside the gene matches. Germline-derived CDR1 and CDR2 are SGHNT and YYREEE (reference sequence). Here the CDR3 reads CASSSSRGTGGSYNEQFF. The CDR3 DNA reads TGTGCCAGCAGCTCATCTCGGGGGACAGGGGGCTCCTACAATGAGCAGTTCTTC. The whole variable domain, filled in from reference TRBV5-4 and TRBJ2-1, reads ETGVTQSPTHLIKTRGQQVTLRCSSQSGHNTVSWYQQALGQGPQFIFQYYREEENGRGNFPPRFSGLQFPNYSSELNVNALELDDSALYLCASSSSRGTGGSYNEQFFGPGTRLTVL.

The genes are TRBV28 and TRBJ1-3; D not certain. The germline V and J ends were trimmed by 1 base and 7 bases, with 20 bases remaining between them. This CDR3 contains 17 residues. Germline CDR1 is MDHEN and CDR2 is SYDVKM. The CDR3 nucleotides are TGTGCCAGCAGTTTATTGTCGGTGAGGGCGCTAAGGAACACCATATATTTT. Residues: CASSLLSVRALRNTIYF. Complete variable domain (other parts from reference TRBV28 and TRBJ1-3): DVKVTQSSRYLVKRTGEKVFLECVQDMDHENMFWYRQDPGLGLRLIYFSYDVKMKEKGDIPEGYSVSREKKERFSLILESASTNQTSMYLCASSLLSVRALRNTIYFGEGSWLTVV.

The chain recombines TRBV2 with TRBJ2-7, with 9 bases lining up with TRBD2. Germline values: CDR1 SNHLY, CDR2 FYNNEI. The CDR3 spans 15 residues. V was clipped by 3 bases and J by 0 bases; unmatched bases: 3. The CDR3 region has the DNA TGTGCCAGCAGTGACAGCGGGGGGCTCTCCTACGAGCAGTACTTC. This gives the protein CASSDSGGLSYEQYF.

The V call is TRBV10-3, the J call TRBJ1-6; D may be TRBD1 (5 bases). CDR3 length equals 13 residues. In germline, CDR1 is ENHRY, CDR2 SYGVKD. Deletions cut 8 bases from V and 10 bases from J, with 15 bases between. The CDR3 coding sequence is TGTGCCATCGCCGCGGGGGAGTACTCACCCCTCCACTTT. It yields the protein CAIAAGEYSPLHF.

The chain couples TRBV7-9 to TRBJ1-1; 9 bases map to TRBD1. The germline V gene has CDR1 SEHNR and CDR2 FQNEAQ (reference sequence). V shed 6 bases, J shed 1 base, and the junction held 6 bases outside the gene matches. This CDR3 contains 15 residues. The CDR3 loop reads CASSRTGVGNTEAFF. CDR3 sequence (DNA): TGTGCCAGCAGTCGGACAGGGGTGGGGAACACTGAAGCTTTCTTT.

This clonotype was recorded at least ten times. This chain joins TRBV9 and TRBJ2-3; unclear D gene. The CDR3 runs to 13 residues. Trimming shortened V by 0 bases and J by 2 bases, and 4 bases separated the two germline ends. Germline V lookup: CDR1 SGDLS, CDR2 YYNGEE. The CDR3 DNA reads TGTGCCAGCAGCGTAGGGAACACAGATACGCAGTATTTT. It codes for CASSVGNTDTQYF. Based on the CDR3 plus reference TRBV9 and TRBJ2-3, the full variable domain is DSGVTQTPKHLITATGQRVTLRCSPRSGDLSVYWYQQSLDQGLQFLIQYYNGEERAKGNILERFSAQQFPDLHSELNLSSLELGDSALYFCASSVGNTDTQYFGPGTRLTVL.

The J gene is TRBJ2-3, the V gene TRBV29-1; 14 bases fit TRBD2. Trimming took 6 bases from V and 4 from J; bases not matched to a gene: 6. From germline, CDR1 is SQVTM and CDR2 ANQGSEA. This CDR3 has 15 residues. The CDR3 DNA is TGCAGCGTAACCAGGACTAGCGGGGGGCCAGATACGCAGTATTTT. The encoded protein is CSVTRTSGGPDTQYF.

This clonotype has at least ten counts. This chain joins TRBV27 and TRBJ2-1; 10 nucleotides agree with TRBD2. The germline V gene encodes CDR1 MNHEY and CDR2 SMNVEV (reference sequence). CDR3 size: 15 residues. V dropped 5 bases and J dropped 4; count of bases not matched to a gene: 5. Here the CDR3 reads CASSTSGRAYNEQFF. In DNA form, the CDR3 reads TGTGCCAGCAGTACGAGCGGGAGGGCGTACAATGAGCAGTTCTTC.

The V and J genes are TRBV6-1 and TRBJ2-1; 9 bases fit TRBD2. V gave up 5 bases and J gave up 12 bases; unmatched junction bases: 14. The CDR3 length is 15 residues. Germline V lookup: CDR1 MNHNS, CDR2 SASEGT. The DNA of the CDR3 is TGTGCCAGCAGTTTGGTCAGCCTAACGGGACTAGCGCAGTTCTTC. Translating gives CASSLVSLTGLAQFF.

In its sample, this clonotype was seen many times. V is TRBV11-3 and J is TRBJ2-5; TRBD1 matches 9 bases. J gave up 5 bases and V 1 base, and 5 bases lay outside the gene matches. Germline CDR1 reads SGHNT; CDR2 reads YENEEA. The CDR3 length is 15 residues. CDR3: CASSLGPTGGETQYF. In nucleotides, the CDR3 is TGTGCCAGCAGCTTAGGCCCGACAGGGGGGGAGACCCAGTACTTC.

This clonotype occurred many times. The J gene is TRBJ1-2, the V gene TRBV7-2; D is unresolved. This CDR3 comprises 14 residues. Between the trimmed V and J ends, which lost 6 bases and 1 base, there was a span of 12 bases. Germline CDR1 reads SGHTA; CDR2 reads FQGNSA. The CDR3 sequence: CASSSPGLNYGYTF. The DNA for the CDR3 is TGTGCCAGCAGTTCCCCCGGTCTTAACTATGGCTACACCTTC.

The chain carries TRBV20-1 and TRBJ1-1, with 10 bases aligning to TRBD1. Germline CDR1 and CDR2: DFQATT and SNEGSKA (reference sequence). The CDR3 is made up of 15 amino acids. V lost 0 bases and J lost 6; bases outside the gene matches: 7. The CDR3 DNA follows: TGCAGTGCTAGAGAGTACTCCGGGACAGGGGCTGAAGCTTTCTTT. This encodes CSAREYSGTGAEAFF.